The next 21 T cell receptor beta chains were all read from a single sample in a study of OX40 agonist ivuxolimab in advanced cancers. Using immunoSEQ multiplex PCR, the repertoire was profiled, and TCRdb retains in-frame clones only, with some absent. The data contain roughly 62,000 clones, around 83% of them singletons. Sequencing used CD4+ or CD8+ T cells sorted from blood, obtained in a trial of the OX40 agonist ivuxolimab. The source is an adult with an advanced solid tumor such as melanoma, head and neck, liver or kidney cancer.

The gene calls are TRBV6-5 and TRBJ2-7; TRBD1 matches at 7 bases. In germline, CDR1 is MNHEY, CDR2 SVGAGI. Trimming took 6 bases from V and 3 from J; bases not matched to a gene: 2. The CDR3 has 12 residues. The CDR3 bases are TGTGCCAGCAGGGGGACAGTCTACGAGCAGTACTTC. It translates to CASRGTVYEQYF.

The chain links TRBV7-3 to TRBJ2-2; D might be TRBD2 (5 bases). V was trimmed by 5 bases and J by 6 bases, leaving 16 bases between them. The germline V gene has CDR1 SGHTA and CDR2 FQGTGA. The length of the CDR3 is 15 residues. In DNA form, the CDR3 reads TGTGCCAGCAGCGCCGACCTCCGGGGAGCCGGGGAGCTGTTTTTT. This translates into CASSADLRGAGELFF.

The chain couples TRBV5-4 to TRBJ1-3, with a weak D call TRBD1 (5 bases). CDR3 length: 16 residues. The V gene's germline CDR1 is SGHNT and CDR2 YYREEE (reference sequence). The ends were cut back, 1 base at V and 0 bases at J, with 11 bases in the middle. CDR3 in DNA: TGTGCCAGCAGCTTGAGGGAGGGGACCTCTGGAAACACCATATATTTT. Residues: CASSLREGTSGNTIYF.

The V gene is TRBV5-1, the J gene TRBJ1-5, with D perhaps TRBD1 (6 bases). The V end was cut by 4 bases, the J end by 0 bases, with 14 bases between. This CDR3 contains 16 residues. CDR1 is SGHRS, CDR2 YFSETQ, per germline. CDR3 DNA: TGCGCCAGCAGCCCTCGGAGGGGGTATAGCAATCAGCCCCAGCATTTT. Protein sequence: CASSPRRGYSNQPQHF.

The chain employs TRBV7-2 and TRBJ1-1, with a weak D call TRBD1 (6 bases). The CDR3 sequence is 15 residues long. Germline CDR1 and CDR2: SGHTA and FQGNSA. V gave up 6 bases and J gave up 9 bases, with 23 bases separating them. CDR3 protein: CASRPNAGDNTKAFF. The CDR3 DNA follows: TGTGCCAGCAGGCCCAACGCAGGGGATAATACTAAAGCTTTCTTT.

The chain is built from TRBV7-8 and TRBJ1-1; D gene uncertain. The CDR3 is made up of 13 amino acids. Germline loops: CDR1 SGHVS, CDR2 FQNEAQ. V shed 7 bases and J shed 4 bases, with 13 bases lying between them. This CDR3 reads CASTPDYGTEAFF. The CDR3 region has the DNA TGTGCCAGCACCCCGGATTACGGCACTGAAGCTTTCTTT.

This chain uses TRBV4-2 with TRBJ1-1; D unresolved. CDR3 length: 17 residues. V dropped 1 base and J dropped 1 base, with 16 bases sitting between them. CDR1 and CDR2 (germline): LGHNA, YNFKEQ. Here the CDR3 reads CASSQAPGGSGNTEAFF. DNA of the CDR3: TGTGCCAGCAGCCAAGCCCCGGGCGGGAGCGGGAACACTGAAGCTTTCTTT.

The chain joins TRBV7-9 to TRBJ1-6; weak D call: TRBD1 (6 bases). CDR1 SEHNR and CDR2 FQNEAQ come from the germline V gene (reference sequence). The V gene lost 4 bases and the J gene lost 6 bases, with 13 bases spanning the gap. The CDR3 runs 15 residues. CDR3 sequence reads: CASSWGRGANSPLHF. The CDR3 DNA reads TGTGCCAGCAGCTGGGGTCGGGGGGCTAATTCACCCCTCCACTTT.

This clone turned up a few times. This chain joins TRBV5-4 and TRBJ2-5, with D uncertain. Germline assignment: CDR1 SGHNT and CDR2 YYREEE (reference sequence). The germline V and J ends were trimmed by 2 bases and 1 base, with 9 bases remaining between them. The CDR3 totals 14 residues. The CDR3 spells CASSFKPAQETQYF. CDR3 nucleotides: TGTGCCAGCAGCTTTAAACCAGCCCAAGAGACCCAGTACTTC.

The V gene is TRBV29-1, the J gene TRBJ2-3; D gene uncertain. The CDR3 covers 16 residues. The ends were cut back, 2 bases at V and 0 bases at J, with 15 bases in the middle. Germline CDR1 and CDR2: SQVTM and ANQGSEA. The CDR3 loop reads CSVERSTPRSTDTQYF. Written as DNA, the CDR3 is TGCAGCGTTGAACGCTCCACCCCGAGGAGCACAGATACGCAGTATTTT.

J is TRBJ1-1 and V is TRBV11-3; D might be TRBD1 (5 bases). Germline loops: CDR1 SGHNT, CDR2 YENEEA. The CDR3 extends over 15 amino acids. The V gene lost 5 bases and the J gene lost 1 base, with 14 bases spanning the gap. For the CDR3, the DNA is TGTGCCAGCAGCGAACCCGGGACGCCGAACACTGAAGCTTTCTTT. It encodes CASSEPGTPNTEAFF.

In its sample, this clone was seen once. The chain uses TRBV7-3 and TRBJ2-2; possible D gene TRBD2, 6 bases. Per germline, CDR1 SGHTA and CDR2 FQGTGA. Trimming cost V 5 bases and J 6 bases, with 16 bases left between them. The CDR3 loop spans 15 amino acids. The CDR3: CASSMGLSSAGELFF. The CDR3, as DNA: TGTGCCAGCAGCATGGGGTTATCTAGCGCCGGGGAGCTGTTTTTT. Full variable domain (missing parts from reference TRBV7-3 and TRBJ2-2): GAGVSQTPSNKVTEKGKYVELRCDPISGHTALYWYRQSLGQGPEFLIYFQGTGAADDSGLPNDRFFAVRPEGSVSTLKIQRTERGDSAVYLCASSMGLSSAGELFFGEGSRLTVL.

The CDR3 DNA reads TGTGCCAGCTCGTTTGAGTACATTCAGTACTTC. The encoded protein is CASSFEYIQYF. The chain joins TRBV28 to TRBJ2-4, with unresolved D. The CDR3 runs 11 residues. Per the germline V gene, CDR1 is MDHEN and CDR2 is SYDVKM. With 8 bases removed from V and 8 bases from J, the gap between germline ends came to 10 bases. Full variable domain (missing parts from reference TRBV28 and TRBJ2-4): DVKVTQSSRYLVKRTGEKVFLECVQDMDHENMFWYRQDPGLGLRLIYFSYDVKMKEKGDIPEGYSVSREKKERFSLILESASTNQTSMYLCASSFEYIQYFGAGTRLSVL.

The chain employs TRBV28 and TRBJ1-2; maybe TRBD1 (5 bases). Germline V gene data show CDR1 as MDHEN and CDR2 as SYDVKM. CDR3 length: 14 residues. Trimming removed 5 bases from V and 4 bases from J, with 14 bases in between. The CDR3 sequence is CASSTLQAIYGYTF. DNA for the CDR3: TGTGCCAGCAGTACGCTACAGGCCATCTATGGCTACACCTTC.

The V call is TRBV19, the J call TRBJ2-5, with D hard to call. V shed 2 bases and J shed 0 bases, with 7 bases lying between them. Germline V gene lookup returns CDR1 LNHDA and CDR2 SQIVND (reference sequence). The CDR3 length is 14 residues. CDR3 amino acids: CASSISTDQETQYF. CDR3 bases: TGTGCCAGTAGTATAAGTACGGACCAAGAGACCCAGTACTTC.

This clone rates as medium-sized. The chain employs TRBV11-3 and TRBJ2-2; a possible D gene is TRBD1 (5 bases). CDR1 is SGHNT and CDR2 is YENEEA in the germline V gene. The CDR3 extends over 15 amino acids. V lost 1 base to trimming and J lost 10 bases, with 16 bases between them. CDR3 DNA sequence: TGTGCCAGCAGCTTAGGTAGTTGGGGCCCTGAGGAGCTGTTTTTT. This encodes CASSLGSWGPEELFF. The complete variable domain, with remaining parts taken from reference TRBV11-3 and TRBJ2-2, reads EAGVVQSPRYKIIEKKQPVAFWCNPISGHNTLYWYLQNLGQGPELLIRYENEEAVDDSQLPKDRFSAERLKGVDSTLKIQPAELGDSAVYLCASSLGSWGPEELFFGEGSRLTVL.

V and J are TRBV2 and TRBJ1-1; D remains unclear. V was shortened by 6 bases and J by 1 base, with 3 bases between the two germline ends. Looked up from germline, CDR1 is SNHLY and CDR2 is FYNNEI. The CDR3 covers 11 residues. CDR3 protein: CASRENTEAFF. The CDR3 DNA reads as TGTGCCAGCAGGGAGAACACTGAAGCTTTCTTT.

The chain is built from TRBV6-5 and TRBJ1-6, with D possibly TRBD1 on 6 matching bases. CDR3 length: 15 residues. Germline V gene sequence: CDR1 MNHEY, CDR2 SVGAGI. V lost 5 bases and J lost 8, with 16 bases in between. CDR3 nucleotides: TGTGCCAGCAGTCGACAGGATCCGAGGGATTCACCCCTCCACTTT. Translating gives CASSRQDPRDSPLHF.

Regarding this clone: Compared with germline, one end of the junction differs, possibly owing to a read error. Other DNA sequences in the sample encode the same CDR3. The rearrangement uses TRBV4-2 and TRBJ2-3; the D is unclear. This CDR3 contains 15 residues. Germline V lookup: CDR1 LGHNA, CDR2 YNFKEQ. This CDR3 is CASSQTKLSTDTQYF. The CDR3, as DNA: TGTGCCAGCAGCCAAACAAAGCTCAGCACGGATACGCAGTATTTT.

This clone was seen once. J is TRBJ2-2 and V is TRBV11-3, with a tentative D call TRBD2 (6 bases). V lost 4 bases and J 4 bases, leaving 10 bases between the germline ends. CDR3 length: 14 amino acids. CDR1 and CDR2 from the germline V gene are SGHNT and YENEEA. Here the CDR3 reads CASSSRGFTGELFF. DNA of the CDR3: TGTGCCAGCAGCTCACGGGGGTTCACCGGGGAGCTGTTTTTT.

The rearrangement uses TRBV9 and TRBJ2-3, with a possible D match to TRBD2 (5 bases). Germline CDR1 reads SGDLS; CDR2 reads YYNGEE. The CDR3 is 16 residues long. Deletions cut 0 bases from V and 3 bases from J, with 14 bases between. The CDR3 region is CASSVGPGSVTDTQYF. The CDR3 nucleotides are TGTGCCAGCAGCGTAGGTCCGGGGAGTGTGACAGATACGCAGTATTTT.